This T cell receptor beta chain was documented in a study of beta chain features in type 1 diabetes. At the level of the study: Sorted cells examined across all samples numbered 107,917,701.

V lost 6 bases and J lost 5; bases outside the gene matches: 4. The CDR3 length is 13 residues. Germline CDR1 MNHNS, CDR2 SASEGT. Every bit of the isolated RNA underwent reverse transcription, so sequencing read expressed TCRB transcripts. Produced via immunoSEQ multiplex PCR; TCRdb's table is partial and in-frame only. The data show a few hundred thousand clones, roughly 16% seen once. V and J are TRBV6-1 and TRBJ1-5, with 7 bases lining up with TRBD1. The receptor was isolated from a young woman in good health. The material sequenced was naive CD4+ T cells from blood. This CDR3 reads CASRGQADQPQHF. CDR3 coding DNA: TGTGCCAGCAGAGGACAGGCTGATCAGCCCCAGCATTTT.